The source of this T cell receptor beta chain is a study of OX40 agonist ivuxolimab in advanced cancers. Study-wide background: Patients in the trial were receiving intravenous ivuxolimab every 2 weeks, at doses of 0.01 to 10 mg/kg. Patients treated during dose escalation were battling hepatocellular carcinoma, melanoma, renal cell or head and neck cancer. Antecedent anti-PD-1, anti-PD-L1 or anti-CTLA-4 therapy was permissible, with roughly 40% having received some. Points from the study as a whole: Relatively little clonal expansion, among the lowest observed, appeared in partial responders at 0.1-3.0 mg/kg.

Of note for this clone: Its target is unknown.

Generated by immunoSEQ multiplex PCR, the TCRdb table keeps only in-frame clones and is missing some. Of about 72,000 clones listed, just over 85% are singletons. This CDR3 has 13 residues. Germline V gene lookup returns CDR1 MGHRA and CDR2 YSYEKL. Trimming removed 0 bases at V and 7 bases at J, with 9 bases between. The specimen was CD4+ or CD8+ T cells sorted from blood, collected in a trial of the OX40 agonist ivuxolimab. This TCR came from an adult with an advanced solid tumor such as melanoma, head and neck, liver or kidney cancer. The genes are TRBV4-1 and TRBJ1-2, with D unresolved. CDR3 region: CASSQDVFAGYTF. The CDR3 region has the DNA TGCGCCAGCAGCCAAGATGTCTTCGCTGGCTACACCTTC.